One and the same sample provided the 8 T cell receptor beta chains below, sequenced in a study of regulatory T cells in long-lasting Graves disease. Noted time point: persistent/refractory GD, antithyroid drugs over 5 years with positive TRAb. Isolated PBMC RNA provided the starting material for the TCR library. Arm-PCR with iRepertoire HTBI primers amplified the CDR3 regions for these TCR beta libraries. TCRdb used MiXCR to reprocess the multiplex PCR reads, holding one entry per CDR3 protein. This table holds fewer than 600,000 distinct CDR3 sequences, approximately 22% found once. Sequenced material: peripheral blood mononuclear cells (PBMCs), taken when the disease was refractory, from a patient treated with antithyroid drugs. The source of these receptors is a female donor with Graves disease.

This clonotype was counted many times. The V and J genes are TRBV9 and TRBJ2-7; possible D gene TRBD1, 5 bases. V was pared by 0 bases and J by 3 bases, with 10 bases between. Looked up from germline, CDR1 is SGDLS and CDR2 is YYNGEE. This CDR3 has 14 residues. CDR3 DNA sequence: TGTGCCAGCAGCGTAGAAGGGGCGGACTACGAGCAGTACTTC. This translates into CASSVEGADYEQYF.

This clonotype was seen a few times. The gene calls are TRBV30 and TRBJ1-1; D perhaps matches TRBD1 (5 bases). Trimming removed 4 bases from V and 1 base from J, with 10 bases in between. CDR1 and CDR2 (germline): GTSNPN, SVGIG (reference sequence). The CDR3 totals 13 residues. The CDR3 loop reads CAWIGHWNTEAFF. The CDR3 DNA is TGTGCCTGGATCGGACATTGGAACACTGAAGCTTTCTTT.

Only a few counts were recorded for this clonotype. CDR3 residues: CSARDTSGAFF. CDR3 bases: TGCAGTGCTAGAGATACGTCGGGGGCTTTCTTT. The rearrangement joins TRBV20-1 to TRBJ1-1, with no clear D. The CDR3 has 11 amino acids. CDR1 and CDR2 (germline): DFQATT, SNEGSKA (reference sequence). Trimming left V 0 bases short and J 11 bases short, with 10 bases between.

This clonotype was recorded a few times. This sequence joins TRBV6-1 and TRBJ1-1, with 8 positions matching TRBD1. CDR3 size: 15 residues. The V segment lost 3 bases and the J segment 5 bases; nucleotides outside the gene matches: 8. Germline V gives CDR1 MNHNS, CDR2 SASEGT. CDR3 in amino acids: CASSDRGRGTTEAFF. In nucleotides, the CDR3 is TGTGCCAGCAGTGACAGGGGGCGAGGTACGACTGAAGCTTTCTTT.

This clonotype was observed a few times. A much larger clone differs from this one at a single base, so this may be a read error. The rearrangement links TRBV7-9 to TRBJ2-7, with D maybe TRBD1 (6 bases). Germline CDR1 SEHNR, CDR2 FQNEAQ (reference sequence). The CDR3 contains 15 residues. The V end was cut by 0 bases, the J end by 0 bases, with 9 bases between. The CDR3 reads CASSLAAGASYEQYF. CDR3 sequence (DNA): TGTGCCAGCAGCTTAGCGGCAGGGGCCTCCTACGAGCAGTACTTC.

V usage is TRBV12-5 and J usage is TRBJ2-2; 7 bases agree with TRBD2. Germline loops: CDR1 LGHNT, CDR2 FRNRAP. The CDR3 has 13 residues. With 9 bases clipped from V and 2 bases from J, the junction kept 3 bases outside the gene matches. The CDR3 protein is CARGGPNTGELFF. The CDR3 DNA reads TGTGCTAGGGGAGGGCCCAACACCGGGGAGCTGTTTTTT.

With respect to this clonotype: The junction differs from germline at one of its ends, possibly a read error. The chain couples TRBV3-1 to TRBJ1-2; TRBD1 matches at 7 bases. Germline assignment: CDR1 LGHDT and CDR2 YNNKEL (reference sequence). The CDR3 consists of 16 residues. The CDR3 reads CASSQDIPTGRYGCTF. In nucleotides, the CDR3 is TGTGCCAGCAGCCAAGATATCCCGACAGGGAGATATGGCTGCACCTTC.

This clonotype was recorded a few times. This CDR3 reads CSAPTANTEAFF. DNA of the CDR3: TGCAGTGCGCCGACGGCGAACACTGAAGCTTTCTTT. V and J are TRBV20-1 and TRBJ1-1, with D uncertain. Trimming left V 6 bases short and J 1 base short, with 9 bases between. Germline loops: CDR1 DFQATT, CDR2 SNEGSKA (reference sequence). CDR3 size: 12 residues.